This T cell receptor beta chain was sequenced in a study of vaccination and CD4 T cells after COVID-19. Looking at the study overall: Nasal swab PCR detected SARS-CoV-2 in convalescent patients, who comprised several mild cases and one severe case. Study results and caveats: Convalescent patients gained a median approximately 90% of their reactive clones only post-vaccination.

This clonotype was detected a few times. Its antigen remains unknown. The CDR3 has 13 amino acids. V was pared by 4 bases and J by 2 bases, with 1 base of the junction left unmatched. The sample's treatment: approximately 10-day PBMC culture with coronavirus spike peptide pools or control peptides (ViraFEST assay). The Oncomine TCR Beta short-read assay was applied to DNA of cultured CD4+ T cells. One entry per CDR3 protein, called by TCRdb with MiXCR from the PCR reads. Among tens of thousands of distinct CDR3 sequences listed, 70% were seen once. The TCR comes from a human donor who had recovered from COVID-19. Sequencing input: CD4+ T cells from blood, cultured in vitro. The V gene is TRBV12-3 or TRBV12-4, the J gene TRBJ1-2, with 7 bases aligning to TRBD1. The chain's CDR3 is CASSSQGNYGYTF. The CDR3 nucleotides are TGTGCCAGCAGTTCACAGGGGAACTATGGCTACACCTTC.